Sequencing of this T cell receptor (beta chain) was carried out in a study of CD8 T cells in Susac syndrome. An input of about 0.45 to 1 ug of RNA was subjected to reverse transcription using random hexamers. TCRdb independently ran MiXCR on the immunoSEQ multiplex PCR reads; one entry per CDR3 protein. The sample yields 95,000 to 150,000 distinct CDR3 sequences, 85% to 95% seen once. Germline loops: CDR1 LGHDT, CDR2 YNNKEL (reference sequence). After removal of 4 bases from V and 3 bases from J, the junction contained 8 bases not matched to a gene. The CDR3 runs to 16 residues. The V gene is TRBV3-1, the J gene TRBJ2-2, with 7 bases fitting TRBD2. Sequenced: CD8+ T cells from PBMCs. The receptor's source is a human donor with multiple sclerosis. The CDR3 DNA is TGTGCCAGCAGCCTCCCAGAGGGAGGGGACACCGGGGAGCTGTTTTTT. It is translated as CASSLPEGGDTGELFF. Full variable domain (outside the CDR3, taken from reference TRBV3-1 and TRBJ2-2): DTAVSQTPKYLVTQMGNDKSIKCEQNLGHDTMYWYKQDSKKFLKIMFSYNNKELIINETVPNRFSPKSPDKAHLNLHINSLELGDSAVYFCASSLPEGGDTGELFFGEGSRLTVL.